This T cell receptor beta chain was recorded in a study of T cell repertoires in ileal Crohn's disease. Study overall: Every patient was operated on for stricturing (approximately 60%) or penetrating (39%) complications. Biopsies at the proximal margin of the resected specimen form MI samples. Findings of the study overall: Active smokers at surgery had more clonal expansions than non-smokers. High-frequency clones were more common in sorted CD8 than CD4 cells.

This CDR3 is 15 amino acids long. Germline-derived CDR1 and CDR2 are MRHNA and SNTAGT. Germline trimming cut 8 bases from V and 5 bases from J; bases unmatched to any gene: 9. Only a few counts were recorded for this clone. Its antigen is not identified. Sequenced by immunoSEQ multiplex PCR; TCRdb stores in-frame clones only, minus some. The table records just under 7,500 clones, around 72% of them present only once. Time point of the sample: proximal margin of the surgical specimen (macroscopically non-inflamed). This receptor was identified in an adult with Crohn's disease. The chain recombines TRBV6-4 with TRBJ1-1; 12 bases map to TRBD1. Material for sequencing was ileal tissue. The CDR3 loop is CASRPKGQGATEAFF. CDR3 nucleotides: TGTGCCAGCCGTCCGAAGGGACAGGGGGCAACTGAAGCTTTCTTT.